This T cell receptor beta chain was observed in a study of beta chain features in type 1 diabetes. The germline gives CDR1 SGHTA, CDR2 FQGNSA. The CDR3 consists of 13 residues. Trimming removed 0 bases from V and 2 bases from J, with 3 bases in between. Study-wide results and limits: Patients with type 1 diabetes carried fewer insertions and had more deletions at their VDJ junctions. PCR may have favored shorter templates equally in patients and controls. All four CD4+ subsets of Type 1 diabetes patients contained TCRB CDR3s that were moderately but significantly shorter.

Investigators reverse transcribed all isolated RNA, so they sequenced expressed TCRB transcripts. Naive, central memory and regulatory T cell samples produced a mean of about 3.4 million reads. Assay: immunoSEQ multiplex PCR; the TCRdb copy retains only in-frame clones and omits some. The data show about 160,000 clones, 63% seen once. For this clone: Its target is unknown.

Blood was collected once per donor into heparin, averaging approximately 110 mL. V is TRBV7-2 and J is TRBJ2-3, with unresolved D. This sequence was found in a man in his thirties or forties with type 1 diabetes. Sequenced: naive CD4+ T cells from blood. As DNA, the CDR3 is TGTGCCAGCAGCTTAGCCGACACAGATACGCAGTATTTT. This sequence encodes CASSLADTDTQYF.